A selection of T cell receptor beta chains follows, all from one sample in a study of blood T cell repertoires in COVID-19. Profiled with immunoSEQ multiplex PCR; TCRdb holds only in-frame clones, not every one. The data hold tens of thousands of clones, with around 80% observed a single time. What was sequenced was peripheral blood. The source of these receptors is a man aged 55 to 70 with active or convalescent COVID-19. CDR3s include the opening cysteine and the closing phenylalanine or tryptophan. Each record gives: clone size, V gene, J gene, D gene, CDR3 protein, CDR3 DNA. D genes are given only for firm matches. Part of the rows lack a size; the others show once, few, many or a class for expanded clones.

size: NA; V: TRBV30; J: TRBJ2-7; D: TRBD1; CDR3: CAQSRDSHEQYF; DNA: TGTGCCCAATCCCGGGACAGTCACGAGCAGTACTTC
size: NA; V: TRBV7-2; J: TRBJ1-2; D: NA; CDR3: CASSLDQGYYGYTF; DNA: TGTGCCAGCAGCTTAGACCAGGGTTACTATGGCTACACCTTC
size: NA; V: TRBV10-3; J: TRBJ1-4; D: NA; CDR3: CAISESRGSGEKLFF; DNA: TGTGCCATCAGTGAGTCGAGGGGGTCGGGAGAAAAACTGTTTTTT
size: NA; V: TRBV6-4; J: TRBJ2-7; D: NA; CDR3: CASSDGGRSSYEQYF; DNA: TGTGCCAGCAGTGACGGGGGGAGAAGCTCCTACGAGCAGTACTTC
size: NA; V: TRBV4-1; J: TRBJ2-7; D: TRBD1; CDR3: CASSHRTGGAATGEQYF; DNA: TGCGCCAGCAGCCATCGGACAGGGGGCGCCGCGACGGGGGAGCAGTACTTC
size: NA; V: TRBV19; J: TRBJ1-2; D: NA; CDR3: CASSGYGYTF; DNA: TGTGCCAGTAGCGGCTATGGCTACACCTTC
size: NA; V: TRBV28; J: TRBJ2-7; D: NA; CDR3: CASLGGGGIPYEQYF; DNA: TGTGCCAGCTTGGGGGGCGGGGGCATCCCTTACGAGCAGTACTTC
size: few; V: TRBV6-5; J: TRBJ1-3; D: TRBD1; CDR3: CASSTTGAVGNTIYF; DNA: TGTGCCAGCAGTACGACAGGGGCGGTAGGAAACACCATATATTTT
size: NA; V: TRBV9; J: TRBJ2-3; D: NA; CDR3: CASSLSPSTDTQYF; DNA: TGTGCCAGCAGCCTAAGTCCGAGCACAGATACGCAGTATTTT
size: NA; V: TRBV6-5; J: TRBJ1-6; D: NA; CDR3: CAIGQIYNSPLHF; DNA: TGTGCCATCGGACAGATTTATAATTCACCCCTCCACTTT
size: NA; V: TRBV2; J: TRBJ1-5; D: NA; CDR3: CASSGTVSNQPQHF; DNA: TGTGCCAGCAGTGGGACAGTCTCCAATCAGCCCCAGCATTTT
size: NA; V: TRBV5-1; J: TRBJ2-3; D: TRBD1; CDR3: CASSLGGQGASLRTDTQYF; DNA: TGCGCCAGCAGCTTGGGAGGACAGGGGGCTTCCCTAAGGACAGATACGCAGTATTTT
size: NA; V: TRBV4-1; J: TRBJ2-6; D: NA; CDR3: CASSQEQGPGANVLTF; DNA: TGCGCCAGCAGCCAAGAACAGGGTCCAGGGGCCAACGTCCTGACTTTC
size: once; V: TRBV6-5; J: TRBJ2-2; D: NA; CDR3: CASSYRTGSTGELFF; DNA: TGTGCCAGCAGTTATCGAACTGGGAGCACCGGGGAGCTGTTTTTT
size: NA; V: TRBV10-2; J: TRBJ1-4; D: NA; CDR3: CASRNGGDEKLFF; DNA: TGCGCCAGCAGAAATGGGGGCGATGAAAAACTGTTTTTT
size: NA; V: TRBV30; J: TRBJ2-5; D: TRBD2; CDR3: CAWTPGLAGARETQYF; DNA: TGTGCCTGGACCCCAGGACTAGCGGGGGCACGGGAGACCCAGTACTTC
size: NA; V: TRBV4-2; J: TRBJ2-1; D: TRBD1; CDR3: CASSQGQGVLDEQFF; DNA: TGTGCCAGCAGCCAGGGACAGGGGGTCTTGGATGAGCAGTTCTTC
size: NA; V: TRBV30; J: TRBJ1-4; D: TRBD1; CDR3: CASARDSNEKLFF; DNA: TGTGCCTCCGCCCGGGACAGTAATGAAAAACTGTTTTTT
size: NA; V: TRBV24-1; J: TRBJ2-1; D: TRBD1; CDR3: CATSDVGTDYNEQFF; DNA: TGTGCCACCAGTGATGTCGGGACAGACTACAATGAGCAGTTCTTC
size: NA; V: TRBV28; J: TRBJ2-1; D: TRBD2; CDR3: CASRNHEGGTSGGWAQFF; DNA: TGTGCCAGCAGAAACCATGAGGGAGGGACTAGCGGGGGTTGGGCGCAGTTCTTC
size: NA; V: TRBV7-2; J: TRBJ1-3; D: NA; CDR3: CASSRSGGGGNTIYF; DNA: TGTGCCAGCAGTCGTAGCGGGGGGGGTGGAAACACCATATATTTT
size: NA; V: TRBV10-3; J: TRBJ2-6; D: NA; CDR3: CAISGILPGSGANVLTF; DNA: TGTGCCATCAGTGGGATACTCCCGGGGTCTGGGGCCAACGTCCTGACTTTC
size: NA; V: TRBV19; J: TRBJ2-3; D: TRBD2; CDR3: CASSRLAGGRTDTQYF; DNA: TGTGCCAGTAGTCGACTAGCGGGGGGCCGCACAGATACGCAGTATTTT
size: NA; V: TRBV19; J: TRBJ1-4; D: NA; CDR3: CASSWSPRNEKLFF; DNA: TGTGCCAGTAGTTGGTCTCCTCGGAATGAAAAACTGTTTTTT
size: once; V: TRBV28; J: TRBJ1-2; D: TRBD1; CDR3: CASRDGQGGGYTF; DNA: TGTGCCAGCAGGGACGGACAGGGGGGTGGCTACACCTTC
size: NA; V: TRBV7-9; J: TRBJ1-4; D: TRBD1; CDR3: CASSAGQGEGGEKLFF; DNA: TGTGCCAGCAGCGCAGGACAGGGGGAAGGCGGAGAAAAACTGTTTTTT
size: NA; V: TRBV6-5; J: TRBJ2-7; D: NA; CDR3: CASYRVGYEQYF; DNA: TGTGCCAGCTACAGGGTTGGTTACGAGCAGTACTTC
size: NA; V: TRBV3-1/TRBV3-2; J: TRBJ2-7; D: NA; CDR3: CASSHQGEQYF; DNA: TGTGCCAGCAGCCATCAGGGCGAGCAGTACTTC
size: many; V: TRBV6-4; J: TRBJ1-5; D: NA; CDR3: CASSDNPGSNQPQHF; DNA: TGTGCCAGCAGTGACAACCCGGGAAGCAATCAGCCCCAGCATTTT
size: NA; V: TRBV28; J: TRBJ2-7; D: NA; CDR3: CASSPTLYEQYF; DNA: TGTGCCAGCAGTCCGACTTTATACGAGCAGTACTTC
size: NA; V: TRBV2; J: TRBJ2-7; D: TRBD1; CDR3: CASSDNRGYEQYF; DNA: TGTGCCAGCAGTGACAACAGGGGCTACGAGCAGTACTTC
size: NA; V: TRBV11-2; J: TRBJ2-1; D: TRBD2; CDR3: CASSLLSGGSYNEQFF; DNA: TGTGCCAGCAGCCTTCTATCCGGGGGGTCCTACAATGAGCAGTTCTTC
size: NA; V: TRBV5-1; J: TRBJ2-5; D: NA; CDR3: CASSLDGGQQETQYF; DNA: TGCGCCAGCAGCTTGGATGGGGGACAACAAGAGACCCAGTACTTC
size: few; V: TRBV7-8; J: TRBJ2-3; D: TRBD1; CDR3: CASSLLGQGPTDTQYF; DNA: TGTGCCAGCAGCTTACTCGGACAGGGGCCCACGGATACGCAGTATTTT
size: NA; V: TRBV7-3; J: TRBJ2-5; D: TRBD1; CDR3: CASSSAGTGEETQYF; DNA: TGTGCCAGCAGCTCAGCCGGGACAGGCGAAGAGACCCAGTACTTC
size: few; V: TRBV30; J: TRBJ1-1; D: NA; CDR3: CAWIPGSMLVNTEAFF; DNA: TGTGCCTGGATACCGGGTTCGATGCTGGTGAACACTGAAGCTTTCTTT
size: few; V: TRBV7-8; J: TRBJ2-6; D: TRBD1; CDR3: CASQKGAGLSSGANVLTF; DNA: TGTGCCAGCCAAAAGGGGGCAGGGTTAAGCTCTGGGGCCAACGTCCTGACTTTC
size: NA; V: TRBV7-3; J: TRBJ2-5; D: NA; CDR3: CASSPTGEAAQYF; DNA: TGTGCCAGCAGCCCGACCGGCGAAGCGGCCCAGTACTTC
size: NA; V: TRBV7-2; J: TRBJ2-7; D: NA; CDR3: CACGREPYEQYF; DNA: TGTGCTTGTGGTAGGGAGCCGTACGAGCAGTACTTC
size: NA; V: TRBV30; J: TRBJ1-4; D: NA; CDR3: CAWSPGGEEKLFF; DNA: TGTGCCTGGAGTCCGGGGGGGGAAGAAAAACTGTTTTTT
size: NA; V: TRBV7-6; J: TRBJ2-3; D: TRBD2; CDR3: CASSFGLAGGRPHTDTQYF; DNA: TGTGCCAGCAGCTTCGGACTAGCGGGGGGGCGTCCCCACACAGATACGCAGTATTTT
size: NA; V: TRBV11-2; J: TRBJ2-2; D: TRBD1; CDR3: CASSSLKRDRGNTGELFF; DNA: TGTGCCAGCAGCTCACTGAAAAGGGACAGGGGGAACACCGGGGAGCTGTTTTTT
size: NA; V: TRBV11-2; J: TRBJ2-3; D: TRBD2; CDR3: CASSPNSGADTQYF; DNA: TGTGCCAGCAGCCCTAACAGCGGGGCCGATACGCAGTATTTT
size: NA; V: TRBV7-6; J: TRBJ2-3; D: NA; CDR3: CASSPLQGTSTDTQYF; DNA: TGTGCCAGCAGCCCATTACAGGGTACTAGCACAGATACGCAGTATTTT
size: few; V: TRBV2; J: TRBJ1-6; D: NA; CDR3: CASSETRQGSPLHF; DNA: TGTGCCAGCAGTGAAACAAGGCAGGGGTCACCCCTCCACTTT
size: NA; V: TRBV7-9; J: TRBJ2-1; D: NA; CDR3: CASSSTNYNEQFF; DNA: TGTGCCAGCAGCTCCACAAACTACAATGAGCAGTTCTTC
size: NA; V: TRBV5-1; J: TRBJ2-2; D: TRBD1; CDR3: CASSEGQDTGELFF; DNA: TGCGCCAGCAGCGAGGGACAGGACACCGGGGAGCTGTTTTTT
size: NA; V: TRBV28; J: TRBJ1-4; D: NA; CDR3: CASREKGLYELFF; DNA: TGTGCCAGCAGAGAAAAGGGGTTGTACGAACTGTTTTTT
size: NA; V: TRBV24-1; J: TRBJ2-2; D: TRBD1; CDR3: CATSDAGQGEAGELFF; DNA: TGTGCCACCAGTGACGCCGGACAGGGGGAAGCCGGGGAGCTGTTTTTT
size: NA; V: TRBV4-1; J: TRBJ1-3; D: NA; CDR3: CASSQGRVRSGNTIYF; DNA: TGCGCCAGCAGCCAAGGCCGAGTCCGCTCTGGAAACACCATATATTTT
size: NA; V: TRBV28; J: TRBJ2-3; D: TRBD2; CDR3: CASSSPPGLTDTQYF; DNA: TGTGCCAGCAGTTCCCCCCCGGGACTAACAGATACGCAGTATTTT
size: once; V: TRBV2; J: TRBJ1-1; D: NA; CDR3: CASKRTESNTEAFF; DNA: TGTGCCAGCAAAAGAACAGAATCGAACACTGAAGCTTTCTTT
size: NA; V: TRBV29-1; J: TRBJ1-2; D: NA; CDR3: CSVSEGLSYGYTF; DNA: TGCAGCGTCTCAGAGGGCCTCTCTTATGGCTACACCTTC
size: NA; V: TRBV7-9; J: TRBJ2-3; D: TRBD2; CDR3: CASSLVAGGPNTQYF; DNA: TGTGCCAGCAGCTTAGTAGCGGGGGGTCCGAATACGCAGTATTTT